This is a list of T cell receptor beta chains from one sample in a study of shared clonotypes between healthy human individuals. The data were produced by immunoSEQ multiplex PCR, yet TCRdb's version contains in-frame clones alone and is incomplete. The sample lists millions of clones, roughly nine tenths occurring once. The sample comprised naive CD4+ T cells sorted from blood. The receptors originated from a man younger than 30 in good health. Each CDR3 is given with its conserved first and last residue. The D gene is left open where the match is weak. Clone size is given for some rows only: seen once, a few or many times, or a class if the clone is expanded.

j_call	clone_size	d_call	v_call	cdr3_nt	cdr3_aa
TRBJ2-1	.	.	TRBV6-6	TGTGCCAGCAATTTAGGGGGGGCCTCGGATGAGCAGTTCTTC	CASNLGGASDEQFF
TRBJ2-2	.	.	TRBV7-9	TGTGCCAGCAGCGTGGGACCCGGGGAGCTGTTTTTT	CASSVGPGELFF
TRBJ1-6	.	.	TRBV27	TGTGCCAGCAGTTTACGGCCTGGGGATTCACCCCTCCACTTT	CASSLRPGDSPLHF
TRBJ1-6	.	TRBD1	TRBV6-1	TGTGCCAGCAGTGAAAATCGGGGACAGCCTAATTCACCCCTCCACTTT	CASSENRGQPNSPLHF
TRBJ1-4	.	.	TRBV2	TGTGCCAGCAAACCTACGGGACACAGGGCGGAAAAACTGTTTTTT	CASKPTGHRAEKLFF
TRBJ2-1	.	.	TRBV28	TGTGCCAGCAGTCTATCCGGAGCCTACAATGAGCAGTTCTTC	CASSLSGAYNEQFF
TRBJ2-3	once	.	TRBV5-1	TGCGCCAGCGGGTTATCCACAGATACGCAGTATTTT	CASGLSTDTQYF
TRBJ2-1	.	TRBD2	TRBV6-5	TGTGCCAGCACCGTAGCGGGGGGAAGGGAGTTCTTC	CASTVAGGREFF
TRBJ2-3	.	.	TRBV9	TGTGCCAGCAGCGTAGAGAAGGCGTCAGATACGCAGTATTTT	CASSVEKASDTQYF
TRBJ1-1	.	.	TRBV7-8	TGTGCCAGCAGCTCTATCCCCGGGGTAGCTTTCTTT	CASSSIPGVAFF
TRBJ2-4	.	.	TRBV5-1	TGCGCCAGCAGCTTCGCCCAGGGGATACAGGCGCCCATAGCCAAAAACATTCAGTACTTC	CASSFAQGIQAPIAKNIQYF
TRBJ2-5	.	.	TRBV29-1	TGCAGCGTTGTGGGCGGACTAATGCAAGAGACCCAGTACTTC	CSVVGGLMQETQYF
TRBJ1-2	.	.	TRBV6-1	TGTGCCAGCTCCGGGGCGGCAGGGGCTTCAGGCTACACCTTC	CASSGAAGASGYTF
TRBJ2-6	.	TRBD1	TRBV7-6	TGTGCCAGCAGCTTACTCCCGGGACAGGGCTCTTCTGGGGCCAACGTCCTGACTTTC	CASSLLPGQGSSGANVLTF
TRBJ1-3	once	.	TRBV6-1	TGTGCCAGCAGTGAAGTTCCCCTATGGGGGGGAAACACCATATATTTT	CASSEVPLWGGNTIYF
TRBJ1-6	.	.	TRBV6-1	TGTGCCAGCAGTGAACGGCAGAATAATTCACCCCTCCACTTT	CASSERQNNSPLHF
TRBJ2-3	.	TRBD2	TRBV19	TGTGCCAGTAGTATATCGTCCGGGAGGGCCCCAGATACGCAGTATTTT	CASSISSGRAPDTQYF
TRBJ2-2	.	.	TRBV27	TGTGCCAGCAGTTTCTGGGCGAACACCGGGGAGCTGTTTTTT	CASSFWANTGELFF
TRBJ2-2	.	.	TRBV18	TGTGCCAGCTCAGACACAGGGCATGATATCGGGGAGCTGTTTTTT	CASSDTGHDIGELFF
TRBJ1-4	few	.	TRBV2	TGTGCCAGCAGGCCTACAGGGTCCGGAGAACTGTTTTTT	CASRPTGSGELFF
TRBJ1-5	.	.	TRBV7-2	TGTGCCAGCAGCCCCTCCGGACGACTGGATCAGCCCCAGCATTTT	CASSPSGRLDQPQHF
TRBJ1-2	.	.	TRBV28	TGTGCCAGCAGTTTAGGCTCCCCGACTTGGTATGGCTACACCTTC	CASSLGSPTWYGYTF
TRBJ2-3	once	TRBD2	TRBV6-1	TGTGCCAGCGGGGAGACTAGCGGGAGGACAGATACGCAGTATTTT	CASGETSGRTDTQYF
TRBJ1-4	.	.	TRBV11-2	TGTGCCAGCAGCCACAGAGAAAATGAAAAACTGTTTTTT	CASSHRENEKLFF
TRBJ1-1	.	.	TRBV6-6	TGTGCCAGCAGTTCCCAGGCAGGGGTGAACACTGAAGCTTTCTTT	CASSSQAGVNTEAFF
TRBJ2-7	.	.	TRBV11-2	TGTGCCAGCAGTCGCGCCAGTGGGGAGTACGAGCAGTACTTC	CASSRASGEYEQYF
TRBJ2-7	once	.	TRBV6-5	TGTGCCAGCAGTTACTCGACGCAGGGAGGAACTCGGGAGCAGTACTTC	CASSYSTQGGTREQYF
TRBJ2-5	once	.	TRBV5-1	TGCGCCAGCACCCTGGGGCCTAGGGAGACCCAGTACTTC	CASTLGPRETQYF
TRBJ1-2	.	.	TRBV18	TGTGCCAGCTCACCAGCGGCCAGTAACTATGGCTACACCTTC	CASSPAASNYGYTF
TRBJ2-7	.	.	TRBV29-1	TGCAGCGTAGGGACCAACTACGAGCAGTACTTC	CSVGTNYEQYF
TRBJ2-7	once	TRBD2	TRBV4-3	TGCGCCAGCAGCCAGGGTATAGGGACTAAATACGAGCAGTACTTC	CASSQGIGTKYEQYF
TRBJ2-5	once	.	TRBV7-2	TGTGCCAGCAGCGCTAGGGCGGGGCGGGCGGAGACCCAGTACTTC	CASSARAGRAETQYF
TRBJ1-4	.	.	TRBV11-2	TGTGCCAGCAGCTTAGCCTCGCCGGGGATGGAAAAACTGTTTTTT	CASSLASPGMEKLFF
TRBJ1-6	.	.	TRBV28	TGTGCCAGCAGCTCACCCGCCCGGCCGGACCCCTATAATTCACCCCTCCACTTT	CASSSPARPDPYNSPLHF
TRBJ1-2	once	.	TRBV15	TGTGCCACCAGCAGAGAGGTGGGAGGGTCCTATGGCTACACCTTC	CATSREVGGSYGYTF
TRBJ2-5	.	.	TRBV9	TGTGCCAGCAGCCTCGGTGAGGTGGGCCGTCCAACCCAGTACTTC	CASSLGEVGRPTQYF
TRBJ2-1	once	.	TRBV5-4	TGTGCCAGCAACGCCGTCAGCGCTTCCAATGAGCAGTTCTTC	CASNAVSASNEQFF
TRBJ2-7	.	.	TRBV5-6	TGTGCCAGCAGCGAGCAGGGCGCCCAGAGCTCCTACGAGCAGTACTTC	CASSEQGAQSSYEQYF
TRBJ2-1	.	TRBD2	TRBV7-7	TGTGCTAGCAGCGAGACTAGCGGGAGATACAATGAGCAGTTCTTC	CASSETSGRYNEQFF
TRBJ2-7	.	TRBD1	TRBV6-6	TGTGCCAGCAGTCCTCCGGGACAGGGCCCCGAGCAGTACTTC	CASSPPGQGPEQYF
TRBJ2-1	.	TRBD2	TRBV4-3	TGCGCCAGCAGCCAGTTCGACGTTATTAGCGGGAACCATGAGCAGTTCTTC	CASSQFDVISGNHEQFF
TRBJ1-5	.	.	TRBV19	TGTGCCAGTAGTATAGTTGAGGGGGTCAATCAGCCCCAGCATTTT	CASSIVEGVNQPQHF
TRBJ1-1	.	TRBD1	TRBV5-6	TGTGCCAGCAGCCACGACAGGGGCACTGAAGCTTTCTTT	CASSHDRGTEAFF
TRBJ2-6	.	.	TRBV5-6	TGTGCCACCTTGATCTCTGGGGCCAACGTCCTGACTTTC	CATLISGANVLTF
TRBJ2-5	once	TRBD2	TRBV5-4	TGTGCCAGCAGCTTGGCCGGACTAGCGGGAAACCAAGAGACCCAGTACTTC	CASSLAGLAGNQETQYF
TRBJ1-2	.	TRBD1	TRBV29-1	TGCAGCGTAGCCGGGACAGGGGGAGGCGGCTACACCTTC	CSVAGTGGGGYTF
TRBJ1-4	.	.	TRBV30	TGTGCCTGGAGTGTACCCAGTGCAACTAATGAAAAACTGTTTTTT	CAWSVPSATNEKLFF
TRBJ1-5	.	TRBD1	TRBV7-2	TGTGCCAGCAGCTTCGGACAGGGAGGGGCTCAGCCCCAGCATTTT	CASSFGQGGAQPQHF
TRBJ2-3	.	.	TRBV29-1	TGCAGCGTTGAAGAGGGTGGAGATACGCAGTATTTT	CSVEEGGDTQYF
TRBJ2-1	.	TRBD2	TRBV12-5	TGTGCTAGTGGACTACTAGCGGCCGACAATGAGCAGTTCTTC	CASGLLAADNEQFF
TRBJ2-3	.	.	TRBV9	TGTGCCAGCAGCACGATCACAGATACGCAGTATTTT	CASSTITDTQYF
TRBJ2-3	.	.	TRBV10-3	TGTGCCATCAGTGTGACAGATTTCACAGATACGCAGTATTTT	CAISVTDFTDTQYF
TRBJ1-3	once	.	TRBV11-3	TGTGCCAGCGGACCGAATCGGCTCTCTGGAAACACCATATATTTT	CASGPNRLSGNTIYF
TRBJ1-1	.	.	TRBV7-6	TGTGCCAGCAGCGGCGGGAGCCTGATCACTGAAGCTTTCTTT	CASSGGSLITEAFF
TRBJ2-7	.	.	TRBV28	TGTGCCAGCTATGGGCAGGCTACCTACGAGCAGTACTTC	CASYGQATYEQYF
TRBJ2-7	.	.	TRBV7-9	TGTGCCAGCAGCTTACCAAATACCTACGAGCAGTACTTC	CASSLPNTYEQYF
TRBJ2-5	.	.	TRBV7-9	TGTGCCAGCGGTCCTCTACTGGGGGAGACCCAGTACTTC	CASGPLLGETQYF